This T cell receptor beta chain was sequenced during a study of blood T cell repertoires in COVID-19. Study overall: Whether acute or convalescent, the COVID-19 samples came from the United States, Italy and Spain.

Participants were aged 18 to 89 years, lived in about two dozen US areas, and enrolled virtually. Clinical history reported by participants formed the basis on which cohorts were assigned. It was within 2 weeks before study entry that exposed participants met a COVID-19 case. TCRdb's table, derived via immunoSEQ multiplex PCR, lists solely in-frame clones and lacks some. The sample records some 300,000 clones, over 85% being singletons. The CDR3 sequence is 17 residues long. Germline V gives CDR1 LGHDT, CDR2 YNNKEL (reference sequence). The V and J ends lost 2 bases and 10 bases respectively, with 21 bases between them.

The sequenced material came from PBMCs or T cells enriched from blood (not recorded which). V usage is TRBV3-1 (or the pseudogene TRBV3-2) and J usage is TRBJ1-6; weak D call: TRBD1 (5 bases). The sequence was obtained from a woman aged 50 to 65 who had been exposed to COVID-19. CDR3: CASSQFGGGRVQSPLHF. The CDR3 DNA sequence: TGTGCCAGCAGCCAATTCGGCGGGGGAAGAGTACAATCACCCCTCCACTTT.